One and the same sample provided the 28 T cell receptor beta chains below, sequenced in a study of immune evolution from preneoplasia to lung adenocarcinoma. Assay used: immunoSEQ multiplex PCR; TCRdb lists only in-frame clones, some missing. The sample includes more than 7,000 clones, roughly four fifths of them seen just once. Sequencing was done on a sample of FFPE lung adenocarcinoma in situ tissue. These receptors were collected from a person aged 70 to 79 with lung adenocarcinoma.

The V gene is TRBV15, the J gene TRBJ1-1; D is uncertain. V was pared by 1 base and J by 1 base, with 7 bases between. The CDR3 consists of 14 residues. CDR1 and CDR2 from the germline V gene are LNHNV and YYDKDF (reference sequence). CDR3 sequence (DNA): TGTGCCACCAGCAGAGGAACAGAGAACACTGAAGCTTTCTTT. Translation: CATSRGTENTEAFF.

This rearrangement joins TRBV2 to TRBJ1-2, with D possibly being TRBD1 (5 bases). The CDR3 contains 12 residues. Germline V lookup: CDR1 SNHLY, CDR2 FYNNEI. V was clipped by 3 bases and J by 7 bases, with 9 bases between them. The CDR3 region is CASSEGRGGYTF. DNA of the CDR3: TGTGCCAGCAGTGAGGGACGTGGTGGCTACACCTTC.

The gene calls are TRBV11-3 and TRBJ2-1; tentatively, D is TRBD1 (6 bases). Deletions cut 5 bases from V and 1 base from J, with 9 bases between. The germline V gene encodes CDR1 SGHNT and CDR2 YENEEA. The CDR3 sequence is 14 residues long. This chain's CDR3 is CASSADSSYNEQFF. In nucleotides, the CDR3 is TGTGCCAGCAGCGCGGACAGTTCCTACAATGAGCAGTTCTTC. The variable domain in full, with the rest retrieved from reference TRBV11-3 and TRBJ2-1, is EAGVVQSPRYKIIEKKQPVAFWCNPISGHNTLYWYLQNLGQGPELLIRYENEEAVDDSQLPKDRFSAERLKGVDSTLKIQPAELGDSAVYLCASSADSSYNEQFFGPGTRLTVL.

The chain links TRBV6-4 to TRBJ2-2; perhaps D is TRBD1 or TRBD2 (5 bases each). V was shortened by 6 bases and J by 7 bases, with 9 bases between the two germline ends. The germline V gene encodes CDR1 MRHNA and CDR2 SNTAGT. The CDR3 spans 12 residues. The CDR3 DNA is TGTGCCAGCAGAATGGGGGACGGGGAGCTGTTTTTT. Its translation: CASRMGDGELFF.

The chain couples TRBV2 to TRBJ2-5; TRBD2 aligns across 15 bases. V lost 6 bases and J lost 2; bases outside the gene matches: 4. The CDR3 has 16 residues. CDR1 is SNHLY and CDR2 is FYNNEI in the germline V gene. The CDR3 DNA sequence: TGTGCCAGCAGCGGACTAGCGGGGGGGCCTCAAGAGACCCAGTACTTC. It codes for CASSGLAGGPQETQYF. The full variable domain, with the rest looked up from reference TRBV2 and TRBJ2-5, is EPEVTQTPSHQVTQMGQEVILRCVPISNHLYFYWYRQILGQKVEFLVSFYNNEISEKSEIFDDQFSVERPDGSNFTLKIRSTKLEDSAMYFCASSGLAGGPQETQYFGPGTRLLVL.

This clone is labeled as medium-sized. The chain couples TRBV11-2 to TRBJ1-2, with D tentatively TRBD1 (5 bases). V was trimmed by 4 bases and J by 4 bases, leaving 13 bases between them. CDR3 length: 14 amino acids. Germline assignment: CDR1 SGHAT and CDR2 FQNNGV. The CDR3 here is CASSSTVQGYGYTF. The CDR3 bases are TGTGCCAGCAGCTCAACGGTGCAGGGCTATGGCTACACCTTC.

The DNA for the CDR3 is TGTGCCAGCAGCTTAGGCGACGGCCCCGCGGGTGATACGCAGTATTTT. It is translated as CASSLGDGPAGDTQYF. The chain employs TRBV11-2 and TRBJ2-3; maybe TRBD2 (5 bases). With 1 base removed from V and 6 bases from J, the gap between germline ends came to 17 bases. The CDR3 is 16 amino acids. CDR1 and CDR2 (germline): SGHAT, FQNNGV.

The rearrangement joins TRBV6-6 to TRBJ2-7; unclear D gene. The CDR3 runs 13 residues. Trimming pared 2 bases from V and 1 base from J, leaving 6 bases between. Germline-derived CDR1 and CDR2 are MNHNY and SVGAGI (reference sequence). DNA of the CDR3: TGTGCCAGCAGTTACCAGAGTTCCTACGAGCAGTACTTC. It codes for CASSYQSSYEQYF.

The rearrangement links TRBV19 to TRBJ2-3, with D possibly called TRBD1 or TRBD2 (5 bases each). Germline V gives CDR1 LNHDA, CDR2 SQIVND (reference sequence). The CDR3 loop spans 15 amino acids. V was clipped by 3 bases and J by 1 base, with 11 bases between them. The CDR3 sequence is CASSMLRGGTDTQYF. The CDR3 region has the DNA TGTGCCAGTAGTATGCTCCGGGGCGGCACAGATACGCAGTATTTT.

This clone turned up a few times. The chain links TRBV19 to TRBJ1-2, with TRBD1 matching over 8 bases. J was trimmed by 4 bases and V by 5 bases; bases with no gene match: 12. The CDR3 sequence is 16 residues long. Germline lookup yields CDR1 LNHDA and CDR2 SQIVND (reference sequence). The CDR3 here is CASSEGTGPVIYGYTF. For the CDR3, the DNA is TGTGCCAGTAGTGAGGGGACAGGTCCCGTTATCTATGGCTACACCTTC. The variable domain in full, with the rest retrieved from reference TRBV19 and TRBJ1-2, is DGGITQSPKYLFRKEGQNVTLSCEQNLNHDAMYWYRQDPGQGLRLIYYSQIVNDFQKGDIAEGYSVSREKKESFPLTVTSAQKNPTAFYLCASSEGTGPVIYGYTFGSGTRLTVV.

This rearrangement joins TRBV27 to TRBJ1-6; D may be TRBD1 (5 bases). The V end was cut by 7 bases, the J end by 0 bases, with 10 bases between. Germline loops: CDR1 MNHEY, CDR2 SMNVEV (reference sequence). The CDR3 totals 15 residues. DNA of the CDR3: TGTGCCAGCAATTTTGGGGCCTCCTATAATTCACCCCTCCACTTT. Encoded protein: CASNFGASYNSPLHF.

The chain has TRBV30 and TRBJ1-5; D gene uncertain. CDR1 and CDR2 (germline): GTSNPN, SVGIG (reference sequence). The CDR3 extends over 14 amino acids. V lost 2 bases and J 0 bases, leaving 8 bases between the germline ends. CDR3 nucleotide sequence: TGTGCCTGGAGTACCAGCTATAGCAATCAGCCCCAGCATTTT. It translates to CAWSTSYSNQPQHF.

The chain has TRBV5-1 and TRBJ2-7; D might be TRBD1 (5 bases). This CDR3 contains 14 residues. From germline, CDR1 is SGHRS and CDR2 YFSETQ. With 0 bases removed from V and 3 bases from J, the gap between germline ends came to 10 bases. The CDR3 nucleotides are TGCGCCAGCAGCTTGGTCCCCCAGGGCTACGAGCAGTACTTC. This sequence encodes CASSLVPQGYEQYF.

The chain combines TRBV27 with TRBJ1-1; D call uncertain. The CDR3 contains 13 residues. Trimming took off 1 base at V and 1 base at J, with 4 bases between the two ends. Germline-derived CDR1 and CDR2 are MNHEY and SMNVEV (reference sequence). CDR3 DNA sequence: TGTGCCAGCAGTTTATACCCGAACACTGAAGCTTTCTTT. It translates to CASSLYPNTEAFF.

The V and J genes are TRBV21-1 and TRBJ2-3; the table's D call, TRBD1, has no DNA check behind it. TRBV21-1 is described as a pseudogene. This CDR3 has 24 amino acids. The CDR3 nucleotides read TGTGCCAGCAGCAAAAACATTGACAGGGAAGAGCCACCCACACTGATCGCGGGTCGGGATACGCAGTATTTT. It is translated as CASSKNIDREEPPTLIAGRDTQYF.

This clone was seen once. The chain is built from TRBV5-6 and TRBJ2-5; 7 nucleotides line up with TRBD2. The CDR3 loop spans 15 amino acids. J was trimmed by 4 bases and V by 4 bases; bases with no gene match: 10. Germline lookup yields CDR1 SGHDT and CDR2 YYEEEE. The CDR3 DNA sequence: TGTGCCAGCAGCCCGAGGGGAGGGACGGGAGAGACCCAGTACTTC. It translates to CASSPRGGTGETQYF.

The chain is built from TRBV19 and TRBJ1-1; D gene ambiguous. Trimming took 11 bases from V and 5 from J, leaving 18 bases between them. CDR1 is LNHDA, CDR2 SQIVND, per germline (reference sequence). This CDR3 is 13 amino acids long. The CDR3 is CAASSPLGTEAFF. The CDR3 DNA reads TGTGCCGCTTCCTCTCCCCTGGGGACTGAAGCTTTCTTT. The variable domain in full, with the rest retrieved from reference TRBV19 and TRBJ1-1, is DGGITQSPKYLFRKEGQNVTLSCEQNLNHDAMYWYRQDPGQGLRLIYYSQIVNDFQKGDIAEGYSVSREKKESFPLTVTSAQKNPTAFYLCAASSPLGTEAFFGQGTRLTVV.

The rearrangement joins TRBV23-1 to TRBJ2-7, with D possibly matching TRBD1 (6 bases). TRBV23-1 belongs to the ORF category, with a function that is uncertain. With 2 bases removed from V and 2 bases from J, the gap between germline ends came to 10 bases. CDR3 length equals 14 residues. In DNA, the CDR3 is TGCGCCAGCAGTCAAGCTGGACAGCCCTACGAGCAGTACTTC. Amino acids: CASSQAGQPYEQYF.

This chain joins TRBV28 and TRBJ1-5; D is undetermined. Trimming took 7 bases from V and 1 from J, leaving 5 bases between them. There are 12 residues in the CDR3. Germline assignment: CDR1 MDHEN and CDR2 SYDVKM. CDR3 amino acids: CASNLSNQPQHF. The CDR3 nucleotides read TGTGCCAGCAACCTGAGCAATCAGCCCCAGCATTTT. Variable domain in full (rest from reference TRBV28 and TRBJ1-5): DVKVTQSSRYLVKRTGEKVFLECVQDMDHENMFWYRQDPGLGLRLIYFSYDVKMKEKGDIPEGYSVSREKKERFSLILESASTNQTSMYLCASNLSNQPQHFGDGTRLSIL.

This sequence joins TRBV9 and TRBJ1-6, with TRBD1 matching over 9 bases. J lost 8 bases, V lost 2 bases, and 5 bases had no gene match. This CDR3 comprises 15 residues. Germline-derived CDR1 and CDR2 are SGDLS and YYNGEE. The CDR3: CASSVGQGRDSPLHF. The DNA of the CDR3 is TGTGCCAGCAGCGTCGGACAGGGGCGGGATTCACCCCTCCACTTT. Drawing the rest from reference TRBV9 and TRBJ1-6, the complete variable domain is DSGVTQTPKHLITATGQRVTLRCSPRSGDLSVYWYQQSLDQGLQFLIQYYNGEERAKGNILERFSAQQFPDLHSELNLSSLELGDSALYFCASSVGQGRDSPLHFGNGTRLTVT.

In its sample, this clone was seen a few times. The V and J genes are TRBV5-6 and TRBJ2-3; a weak D match, TRBD2 (6 bases). CDR3 length equals 14 residues. V was clipped by 4 bases and J by 4 bases, with 13 bases between them. From germline, CDR1 is SGHDT and CDR2 YYEEEE. CDR3: CASSIQTSPDTQYF. The DNA of the CDR3 is TGTGCCAGCAGCATCCAGACTAGTCCAGATACGCAGTATTTT.

This clone was counted between two and nine times. The chain couples TRBV14 to TRBJ2-5; 8 nucleotides agree with TRBD2. The CDR3 spans 16 residues. Germline V gene lookup returns CDR1 SGHDN and CDR2 FVKESK. With 5 bases clipped from V and 2 bases from J, the junction kept 10 bases outside the gene matches. The CDR3 nucleotides read TGTGCCAGCAGCAGTAGAAGCGGGGGAAATCAAGAGACCCAGTACTTC. This gives the protein CASSSRSGGNQETQYF. The variable domain in full, with the rest retrieved from reference TRBV14 and TRBJ2-5, is EAGVTQFPSHSVIEKGQTVTLRCDPISGHDNLYWYRRVMGKEIKFLLHFVKESKQDESGMPNNRFLAERTGGTYSTLKVQPAELEDSGVYFCASSSRSGGNQETQYFGPGTRLLVL.

The rearrangement links TRBV5-4 to TRBJ2-2; 8 positions match TRBD1. The germline V gene encodes CDR1 SGHNT and CDR2 YYREEE (reference sequence). The ends lost 0 bases at V and 6 bases at J; junction bases unmatched: 7. This CDR3 has 16 amino acids. The CDR3 nucleotides read TGTGCCAGCAGCTTGGGAGGACAGGGTATCTCCGGGGAGCTGTTTTTT. It specifies CASSLGGQGISGELFF. The variable domain in full, with the rest retrieved from reference TRBV5-4 and TRBJ2-2, is ETGVTQSPTHLIKTRGQQVTLRCSSQSGHNTVSWYQQALGQGPQFIFQYYREEENGRGNFPPRFSGLQFPNYSSELNVNALELDDSALYLCASSLGGQGISGELFFGEGSRLTVL.

This clone came up once. This rearrangement joins TRBV18 to TRBJ1-2; no firm D call. V lost 2 bases and J 4 bases, leaving 14 bases between the germline ends. Germline CDR1 KGHSH, CDR2 LQKENI. This CDR3 has 15 residues. The CDR3 nucleotides read TGTGCCAGCTCACCAAGTCCCGAGGGAGTCTATGGCTACACCTTC. Its translation is CASSPSPEGVYGYTF.

V gene TRBV19 combines with J gene TRBJ2-7; possibly TRBD1 for D (6 bases). CDR3 length: 13 amino acids. Trimming shortened V by 3 bases and J by 0 bases, and 6 bases separated the two germline ends. Germline CDR1 and CDR2: LNHDA and SQIVND (reference sequence). Here the CDR3 reads CASSMGASYEQYF. The CDR3 DNA follows: TGTGCCAGTAGTATGGGGGCCTCCTACGAGCAGTACTTC.

The rearrangement joins TRBV6-6 to TRBJ1-5; weak D call: TRBD1 (6 bases). Trimming took off 9 bases at V and 3 bases at J, with 18 bases between the two ends. This CDR3 region has 15 residues. CDR1 is MNHNY and CDR2 is SVGAGI in the germline V gene (reference sequence). As DNA, the CDR3 is TGTGCCAGTCTGGACGCCGACAGGATCAATCAGCCCCAGCATTTT. Amino acid sequence: CASLDADRINQPQHF.

The chain has TRBV4-2 and TRBJ2-2; no clear D. V lost 0 bases, J lost 5 bases, and 7 bases lay in between. Germline V gene data show CDR1 as LGHNA and CDR2 as YNFKEQ. CDR3 length: 14 amino acids. The CDR3, as DNA: TGTGCCAGCAGCCAAGAATTGGTGACCGGGGAGCTGTTTTTT. Its protein is CASSQELVTGELFF.

This clone showed up just once. This rearrangement joins TRBV20-1 to TRBJ1-1; TRBD1 might be the D (6 bases). The CDR3 runs 11 residues. V dropped 6 bases and J dropped 11 bases, with 16 bases sitting between them. Germline V lookup: CDR1 DFQATT, CDR2 SNEGSKA (reference sequence). The CDR3 DNA follows: TGCAGTGCAGGGGGGGGGAAGGAGGCTTTCTTT. Its protein product is CSAGGGKEAFF.